The next 18 T cell receptor beta chains were all read from a single sample in a study of blood T cells in healthy people across ages. PCR was performed a second time for about 7 to 11 cycles using a sample-barcoded 5' primer and a J-beta primer mix. Each CDR3 protein gets one entry after TCRdb re-called the 5' RACE reads with MiXCR. This repertoire shows 800,000 or so distinct CDR3 sequences, about half found once; its top ten account for 15% to 20%. Sequencing was carried out using blood. The receptors come from a man of 80 years or more in good health.

This clonotype was counted a few times. The chain carries TRBV7-9 and TRBJ2-7; D gene ambiguous. V was cut by 3 bases and J by 0 bases, with 9 bases left in between. This CDR3 region has 14 residues. Germline CDR1 SEHNR, CDR2 FQNEAQ (reference sequence). CDR3 amino acids: CASSLDASSYEQYF. In DNA, the CDR3 is TGTGCCAGCAGCTTGGATGCTAGCTCCTACGAGCAGTACTTC.

This clonotype was detected a few times. This rearrangement joins TRBV29-1 to TRBJ2-5; the match to TRBD1 covers 10 bases. The CDR3 extends over 14 amino acids. Unmatched junction bases numbered 6, after V lost 3 bases and J lost 5 bases. CDR1 is SQVTM and CDR2 is ANQGSEA in the germline V gene. The CDR3 spells CSVDKAGQGETQYF. Here the CDR3 DNA reads TGCAGCGTTGATAAAGCGGGACAGGGGGAGACCCAGTACTTC.

CDR3 DNA: TGTGCCATCAGGGGGGCCGAAACCCAGTACTTC. This translates into CAIRGAETQYF. The chain carries TRBV10-3 and TRBJ2-7; perhaps TRBD1 as D (6 bases). This CDR3 is 11 amino acids long. The V end was cut by 6 bases, the J end by 10 bases, with 13 bases between. Germline assignment: CDR1 ENHRY and CDR2 SYGVKD.

The rearrangement joins TRBV11-3 to TRBJ2-1, with TRBD2 matching 14 bases. V shed 6 bases, J shed 6 bases, and the junction held 7 bases outside the gene matches. This CDR3 spans 16 amino acids. CDR1 is SGHNT and CDR2 is YENEEA in the germline V gene. This CDR3 reads CASSPGLAGGGNEQFF. Written as DNA, the CDR3 is TGTGCCAGCAGTCCAGGACTAGCGGGAGGTGGCAATGAGCAGTTCTTC.

This clonotype was detected only a few times. This chain uses TRBV6-2 or TRBV6-3 with TRBJ2-7, with TRBD1 identical over 8 bases. The CDR3 totals 12 residues. CDR1 is MNHEY and CDR2 is SVGEGT in the germline V gene. With V trimmed by 6 bases and J by 10 bases, 8 bases remained unmatched. The CDR3 protein is CASRQEGQAQYF. The CDR3 coding sequence is TGTGCCAGCAGACAAGAGGGACAGGCCCAGTACTTC.

This clonotype was counted only a few times. V usage is TRBV7-3 and J usage is TRBJ2-1; 10 bases match TRBD2. The junction had 6 bases not matched to a gene; V was cut back by 5 bases and J by 5 bases. Per germline, CDR1 SGHTA and CDR2 FQGTGA. The CDR3 has 15 residues. The DNA of the CDR3 is TGTGCCAGCAGCCCAGACGGACTAGCGGACAATGAGCAGTTCTTC. Translation gives CASSPDGLADNEQFF.

This clonotype was seen only a few times. The rearrangement joins TRBV11-3 to TRBJ1-6, with no clear D. The CDR3 covers 12 residues. V lost 5 bases and J lost 7, with 6 bases in between. CDR1 and CDR2 (germline): SGHNT, YENEEA. The CDR3 reads CASSDRNSPLHF. In DNA, the CDR3 is TGTGCCAGCAGCGATAGGAATTCACCCCTCCACTTT.

The rearrangement joins TRBV12-3 or TRBV12-4 to TRBJ2-4; 10 positions agree with TRBD1. The J call may not be correct, given that the DNA end is closer to TRBJ2-7. The length of the CDR3 is 13 residues. The CDR3 DNA sequence: TGTGCCAGCGGACAGGGGGACTCCTACGAGCAGTACTTC. Its translation: CASGQGDSYEQYF.

The gene calls are TRBV30 and TRBJ2-1; no definite D call. The ends were cut back, 2 bases at V and 7 bases at J, with 12 bases in the middle. The CDR3 has 13 residues. The germline gives CDR1 GTSNPN, CDR2 SVGIG (reference sequence). The CDR3, as DNA: TGTGCCTGGAGTAAACTTGGGCCTAATGAGCAGTTCTTC. It yields the protein CAWSKLGPNEQFF.

The J gene is TRBJ2-1, the V gene TRBV5-6; D is uncertain. The V end was cut by 0 bases, the J end by 5 bases, with 12 bases between. Germline values: CDR1 SGHDT, CDR2 YYEEEE. This CDR3 spans 15 amino acids. CDR3 amino acids: CASSLVVAEDNEQFF. The CDR3 region has the DNA TGTGCCAGCAGCTTGGTTGTGGCAGAGGACAATGAGCAGTTCTTC.

This clonotype has ten or more counts. The chain couples TRBV6-6 to TRBJ2-7; D call uncertain. The CDR3 runs 13 residues. Trimming cost V 9 bases and J 3 bases, with 15 bases left between them. Per germline, CDR1 MNHNY and CDR2 SVGAGI (reference sequence). In nucleotides, the CDR3 is TGTGCCAGTCGATTCTCGCGGAACTACGAGCAGTACTTC. This encodes CASRFSRNYEQYF.

The gene calls are TRBV29-1 and TRBJ1-2, with 8 bases lining up with TRBD1. Germline V gene sequence: CDR1 SQVTM, CDR2 ANQGSEA. This CDR3 region has 11 residues. Trimming cost V 6 bases and J 8 bases; bases outside gene matches: 5. CDR3 sequence reads: CSVGQALGYTF. CDR3 nucleotides: TGCAGCGTGGGACAGGCCTTGGGCTACACCTTC.

This clonotype turned up a few times. The V and J genes are TRBV18 and TRBJ2-1, with 7 nucleotides matching TRBD2. J gave up 8 bases and V 2 bases, and 12 bases lay outside the gene matches. Per the germline V gene, CDR1 is KGHSH and CDR2 is LQKENI. This CDR3 comprises 16 residues. The CDR3 is CASSPNTGGVQYEQFF. The CDR3 DNA follows: TGTGCCAGCTCACCAAATACGGGAGGAGTCCAATATGAGCAGTTCTTC.

This clonotype came up many times. The chain is built from TRBV10-1 and TRBJ2-1, with 7 bases aligning to TRBD2. Per germline, CDR1 WNHNN and CDR2 SYGVQD (reference sequence). The CDR3 contains 16 residues. Germline trimming cut 4 bases from V and 1 base from J; bases unmatched to any gene: 7. The CDR3 protein is CASSAGTIQSYNEQFF. In DNA, the CDR3 is TGCGCCAGCAGTGCCGGGACTATCCAATCCTACAATGAGCAGTTCTTC.

There are a few counts of this clonotype. The chain uses TRBV28 and TRBJ1-4; 9 bases line up with TRBD1. Per germline, CDR1 MDHEN and CDR2 SYDVKM. V shed 6 bases and J 8 bases; nucleotides not matched to a gene: 10. CDR3 length: 15 amino acids. CDR3 coding DNA: TGTGCCAGCAGACCCCTACAGGGGGCTTTCGAAAAACTGTTTTTT. The encoded protein is CASRPLQGAFEKLFF.

A few counts support this clonotype. The genes are TRBV28 and TRBJ2-3; 9 nucleotides align to TRBD2. J lost 2 bases, V lost 6 bases, and 9 bases had no gene match. The CDR3 loop spans 16 amino acids. The germline V gene has CDR1 MDHEN and CDR2 SYDVKM. CDR3 DNA sequence: TGTGCCAGCAGGAGACCGGGACTAGCCGCCACAGATACGCAGTATTTT. This translates into CASRRPGLAATDTQYF.

In regard to this clonotype: The junction and the germline gene differ at one end; a read error may be behind it. This chain joins TRBV9 and TRBJ2-7, with D possibly TRBD2 on 6 matching bases. Germline V gives CDR1 SGDLS, CDR2 YYNGEE. CDR3 length: 13 residues. CDR3 bases: TGTGTCAGCACCCAGACTAGTTTCGGTGAGCAGTACTTC. Translated, it gives CVSTQTSFGEQYF.

This clonotype was counted a few times. The chain recombines TRBV29-1 with TRBJ2-2, with 11 bases matching TRBD2. The CDR3 extends over 14 amino acids. The germline V gene has CDR1 SQVTM and CDR2 ANQGSEA. Trimming at V came to 5 bases and at J to 4 bases, leaving 3 bases not matched to a gene. The CDR3 region is CSVTSGSGTGELFF. CDR3 DNA sequence: TGCAGCGTTACTAGCGGGAGCGGCACCGGGGAGCTGTTTTTT.